This is a list of T cell receptor beta chains from one sample in a study of cytomegalovirus exposure and HLA in healthy donors. TCRdb's copy holds only in-frame clones and misses some; the assay was immunoSEQ multiplex PCR. The sample lists about 95,000 clones, roughly 85% occurring once. Sequencing input: PBMCs. The source is a man in his late teens or twenties in good health and CMV-seropositive. CDR3s include the opening cysteine and the closing phenylalanine or tryptophan. A D gene is named only where the DNA matches it firmly. Clone size, where shown, is once, few, many, or a class for clones that have expanded.

TGTGCCAGCAGCCCCCGACAGGGTCCTCAAAACATTCAGTACTTC CASSPRQGPQNIQYF once 15 TRBV11-3 TRBD1 TRBJ2-4
TGTGCCAGCAGCCAGACATCAGATACGCAGTATTTT CASSQTSDTQYF - 12 TRBV9 - TRBJ2-3
TGTGCCAGCAGCCTCACAGGGGGGACAGAAACTTTAACAGATACGCAGTATTTT CASSLTGGTETLTDTQYF - 18 TRBV5-6 TRBD1 TRBJ2-3
TGTGCCAGCAGTGGTCCGGGTAAAGAGACCCAGTACTTC CASSGPGKETQYF - 13 TRBV28 - TRBJ2-5
TGTGCCAGCAGCTTGGGGGAAATAGCCAGGGGGAATTACAATGAGCAGTTCTTC CASSLGEIARGNYNEQFF - 18 TRBV5-4 TRBD1 TRBJ2-1
TGCGCCAGCAGCACCGGGACAGGGGGCACTGAAGCTTTCTTT CASSTGTGGTEAFF - 14 TRBV5-1 TRBD1 TRBJ1-1
TGTGCCAGCAGCTCGACTAGGGGCAGCGAAAAACTGTTTTTT CASSSTRGSEKLFF - 14 TRBV11-2 - TRBJ1-4
TGTGCCAGCAGCTTAACGTATAAAAGGGGAACCTACGAGCAGTACTTC CASSLTYKRGTYEQYF - 16 TRBV7-3 - TRBJ2-7
TGTGCCAGCACTAGCGGGAGCTCCTACAATGAGCAGTTCTTC CASTSGSSYNEQFF - 14 TRBV27 TRBD2 TRBJ2-1
TGTGCCATCTCGACAGACACCGGGGAGCTGTTTTTT CAISTDTGELFF once 12 TRBV11-3 - TRBJ2-2
TGTGCCAGCAGTTCAGCGGGACTCGGGGAGGACACTGAAGCTTTCTTT CASSSAGLGEDTEAFF - 16 TRBV6-6 - TRBJ1-1
TGTGCCAGCAGCCCACAAGGCACAGATACGCAGTATTTT CASSPQGTDTQYF - 13 TRBV7-3 - TRBJ2-3
TGCGCCAGCAGCTTGGTGTACAGGGGAATGAACACTGAAGCTTTCTTT CASSLVYRGMNTEAFF - 16 TRBV5-1 TRBD1 TRBJ1-1
TGTGCCAGCAGCCGCGATCCCGGGGGAACTAATGAAAAACTGTTTTTT CASSRDPGGTNEKLFF - 16 TRBV4-2 - TRBJ1-4
TGCGCCAGCAGCTTACCCCGGGTTGAGGCTACGCAGTATTTT CASSLPRVEATQYF - 14 TRBV5-1 - TRBJ2-3
TGTGCCAGCAGTTTCCGAGGACAGAACTATGGCTACACCTTC CASSFRGQNYGYTF - 14 TRBV28 - TRBJ1-2
TGCGCCAGCAGCCCCGGACAGGGGGTGGGGGAGACCCAGTACTTC CASSPGQGVGETQYF - 15 TRBV5-1 TRBD1 TRBJ2-5
TGTGCCAGCAGTGAACTCGGACTAGCGGACTACAATGAGCAGTTCTTC CASSELGLADYNEQFF medium-sized 16 TRBV6-4 TRBD2 TRBJ2-1
TGCGCCAGCAGCCCGGAGACTAGCGGGAGACACATTCAGTACTTC CASSPETSGRHIQYF - 15 TRBV5-1 TRBD2 TRBJ2-4
TGTGCCAGCAGTTTAGCGGGTCGGGTCAATGAGCAGTTCTTC CASSLAGRVNEQFF - 14 TRBV27 - TRBJ2-1
TGTGCCAGCAGCGCCCACGGGGGCACAGATACGCAGTATTTT CASSAHGGTDTQYF - 14 TRBV9 - TRBJ2-3
TGTGCCAGCAGCCCTGGCGGGCCTAAGAGCACAGATACGCAGTATTTT CASSPGGPKSTDTQYF - 16 TRBV5-4 - TRBJ2-3
TGTGCCATCAGTGGAGGAATGGGGCGGCGAGGCTACACCTTC CAISGGMGRRGYTF - 14 TRBV10-3 - TRBJ1-2
TGTGCCAGCGGCGGACTCACCCTAGTTGGTACGCAGTATTTT CASGGLTLVGTQYF - 14 TRBV2 - TRBJ2-3
TGCGCCAGCAGGGGAGGAGTTGGAAATGAGCAGTTCTTC CASRGGVGNEQFF - 13 TRBV5-1 - TRBJ2-1
TGTGCCAGCAGTGAGGGGACTAGCGGGGAAAATGAGCAGTTCTTC CASSEGTSGENEQFF - 15 TRBV2 TRBD2 TRBJ2-1
TGTGCCAGCAGCTTATGGGGGTTGCGGGAGGGAAACAATGAGCAGTTCTTC CASSLWGLREGNNEQFF - 17 TRBV13 TRBD2 TRBJ2-1
TGTGCCAGCAGCCGAGTGGCGGGAGAGTTCGGGGAGCTGTTTTTT CASSRVAGEFGELFF - 15 TRBV7-2 TRBD2 TRBJ2-2
TGTGCCAGCAGCTTAGGGGCCCGGGGTGCTTTCTTT CASSLGARGAFF - 12 TRBV7-9 - TRBJ1-1
TGTGCCAGCGCCCTCGGGGGAGGCAATCAGCCCCAGCATTTT CASALGGGNQPQHF few 14 TRBV6-5 - TRBJ1-5
TGTGCCAGCAGCGTAGGGGCAGGGGACTATGGCTACACCTTC CASSVGAGDYGYTF - 14 TRBV6-1 - TRBJ1-2
TGTGCCAGCAGTCGGCCCGGGACAGCGAACACTGAAGCTTTCTTT CASSRPGTANTEAFF once 15 TRBV6-5 TRBD1 TRBJ1-1
TGTGCCAGCAGGCCAACGACACTCAGCTCTGGAAACACCATATATTTT CASRPTTLSSGNTIYF - 16 TRBV7-2 - TRBJ1-3
TGTGCCAGCAGTCTCGGACAGAGCAGCACAGATACGCAGTATTTT CASSLGQSSTDTQYF - 15 TRBV11-2 - TRBJ2-3
TGTGCCAGCAGCCTGACAGGGAACACTGAAGCTTTCTTT CASSLTGNTEAFF many 13 TRBV28 - TRBJ1-1
TGTGCCATCAGTGAGTCAGAGAGGAATCAGCCCCAGCATTTT CAISESERNQPQHF - 14 TRBV10-3 - TRBJ1-5
TGTGCCTGGAGTCGGAGTCAGGGGGTTTACAATGAGCAGTTCTTC CAWSRSQGVYNEQFF - 15 TRBV30 TRBD1 TRBJ2-1
TGTGCCAGCAGCTTAGCAGGGATAGCCGGCTACACCTTC CASSLAGIAGYTF - 13 TRBV11-3 - TRBJ1-2
TGTGCCAGCAGCTCACAGGGGGCTAGCTCCTACGAGCAGTACTTC CASSSQGASSYEQYF - 15 TRBV7-9 TRBD1 TRBJ2-7
TGCAGCGTAGCAGGGATCATGAACACTGAAGCTTTCTTT CSVAGIMNTEAFF - 13 TRBV29-1 - TRBJ1-1
TGTGCCAGCAGCCAGTTCCCGGGACAGGGGAACTATGGCTACACCTTC CASSQFPGQGNYGYTF - 16 TRBV4-2 TRBD1 TRBJ1-2
TGTGTCAGGGACTCCTGGCGGGATACGCAGTATTTT CVRDSWRDTQYF - 12 TRBV7-3 - TRBJ2-3
TGTGCCAGCAAAGCGGGAGATGGAGGCAATGAGCAGTTCTTC CASKAGDGGNEQFF - 14 TRBV6-6 TRBD2 TRBJ2-1
TGTGCCAGCAGGTACAGGGGGCTGACTGAAGCTTTCTTT CASRYRGLTEAFF - 13 TRBV28 TRBD1 TRBJ1-1
TGTGCCAGCAGTGACACACAGGGGGCTACAGATACGCAGTATTTT CASSDTQGATDTQYF - 15 TRBV6-4 TRBD1 TRBJ2-3
TGTGCAAGTCGCCCGGACAGGGGGCGGTTTCAGCCCCAGCATTTT CASRPDRGRFQPQHF - 15 TRBV12-2 - TRBJ1-5
TGTGCCAGCAGCGAACCTAGCGGGGGGACCTACGAGCAGTACTTC CASSEPSGGTYEQYF - 15 TRBV5-4 TRBD2 TRBJ2-7
TGTGCCAGCAGACCCACGGGGACAGGGGGAAAAGCTTTCTTT CASRPTGTGGKAFF - 14 TRBV28 TRBD1 TRBJ1-1
TGTGCCAGTAGTGTACAGGGTCAAGAGACCCAGTACTTC CASSVQGQETQYF - 13 TRBV19 - TRBJ2-5
TGTGCCAGTAGGCGGGCTGAAGCTTTCTTT CASRRAEAFF once 10 TRBV2 - TRBJ1-1